This T cell receptor beta chain was captured by sequencing in a study of shared clonotypes between healthy human individuals. Across the whole study: The composition of the donors was two women and a few men aged 18 to 49. Used for every donor were three CD4 naive, three CD4 memory, two CD8 naive and one CD8 memory plate. Study-wide results and caveats: Represented diversity, genetic and exposure-history alike, was limited by few donors.

The germline V gene encodes CDR1 SGHTA and CDR2 FQGTGA. Deletions cut 5 bases from V and 2 bases from J, with 7 bases between. The CDR3 is made up of 13 amino acids. With regard to this clone: What it binds is not known.

The method was immunoSEQ multiplex PCR; TCRdb's version includes in-frame clones alone and lacks a portion of them. Of some 1.1 million clones detected, approximately 77% appear once; the ten largest clones hold about 0.94%. This sequence joins TRBV7-3 and TRBJ1-3; D is unresolved. Sequencing was done on a sample of memory CD4+ T cells from PBMCs. Sample subset: CD45RA-negative fraction. The clonotype originates from a young man in good health. Some clones in this sample may be carry-over from other donors' samples. CDR3 residues: CASSERAGNTIYF. The CDR3 bases are TGTGCCAGCAGCGAGAGGGCTGGAAACACCATATATTTT. The full variable domain, completed using reference TRBV7-3 and TRBJ1-3, is GAGVSQTPSNKVTEKGKYVELRCDPISGHTALYWYRQSLGQGPEFLIYFQGTGAADDSGLPNDRFFAVRPEGSVSTLKIQRTERGDSAVYLCASSERAGNTIYFGEGSWLTVV.